Only one count was recorded for the clone carrying this T cell receptor beta chain. The antigen is undetermined. The authors distributed each subset's genomic DNA evenly over several immunoSEQ plates. The data were produced by immunoSEQ multiplex PCR, yet TCRdb's version contains in-frame clones alone and is incomplete. The sample has 2 million to 3 million clones, more than 85% seen once. The record originates from a study of shared clonotypes between healthy human individuals. V was clipped by 5 bases and J by 7 bases; unmatched bases: 6. Germline V gene sequence: CDR1 GTSNPN, CDR2 SVGIG (reference sequence). This CDR3 is built from 13 residues. Study-wide results and caveats: Estimated richness values were generally larger in naive subsets than in memory subsets. Only blood was sampled; tissue repertoires likely differ.

The sequencing sample was made of naive CD4+ T cells from PBMCs. The subset was: CD45RA+ positively selected. The receptor was isolated from a man aged 18 to 29 in good health. Some clones in this sample may be carry-over from other donors' samples. The chain combines TRBV30 with TRBJ1-4; 8 bases line up with TRBD1. This chain's CDR3 is CAWGGQGGEKLFF. CDR3 bases: TGTGCCTGGGGAGGACAGGGTGGTGAAAAACTGTTTTTT.